This section outlines one T cell receptor (beta chain) sequence together with its context. Antigen unknown. Terminally differentiated effector memory CD45RA+ cells were excluded by CCR7 positive selection of CD45RO-negative cells. Sequencing used immunoSEQ multiplex PCR; TCRdb keeps in-frame clones, though not all of them. Among over 2,000,000 clones listed, 90% to 95% were seen once. This sample is drawn from a study of shared clonotypes between healthy human individuals. J lost 6 bases, V lost 3 bases, and 4 bases had no gene match. This CDR3 spans 14 amino acids. The germline V gene encodes CDR1 SEHNR and CDR2 FQNEAQ (reference sequence). Findings and limits, study-wide: Non-shared clonotypes showed lower generation probabilities than clonotypes common to all four donors. It was the few donors that limited the genetic and exposure-history diversity represented. Larger richness was generally estimated for naive than memory subsets.

This clonotype originated in a man in his late teens or twenties in good health. Some clones in this sample may be carry-over from other donors' samples. The chain joins TRBV7-9 to TRBJ1-5; TRBD1 matches at 8 bases. The sample taken for sequencing was naive CD8+ T cells from PBMCs. The CDR3 DNA reads as TGTGCCAGCAGCTTGGACAGGGAAAGTCAGCCCCAGCATTTT. Its translation is CASSLDRESQPQHF.